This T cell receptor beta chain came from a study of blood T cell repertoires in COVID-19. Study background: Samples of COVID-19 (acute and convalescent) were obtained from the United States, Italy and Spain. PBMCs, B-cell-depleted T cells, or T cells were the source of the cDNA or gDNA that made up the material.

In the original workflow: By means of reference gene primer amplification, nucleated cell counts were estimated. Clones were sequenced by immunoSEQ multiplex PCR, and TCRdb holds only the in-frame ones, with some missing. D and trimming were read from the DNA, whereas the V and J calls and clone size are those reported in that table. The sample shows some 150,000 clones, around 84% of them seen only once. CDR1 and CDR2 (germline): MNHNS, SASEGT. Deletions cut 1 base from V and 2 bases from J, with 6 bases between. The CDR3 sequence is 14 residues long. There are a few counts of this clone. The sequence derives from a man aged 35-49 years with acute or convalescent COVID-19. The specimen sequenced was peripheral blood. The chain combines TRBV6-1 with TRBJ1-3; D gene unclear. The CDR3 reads CASSEVQPGNTIYF. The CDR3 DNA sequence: TGTGCCAGCAGTGAAGTACAGCCTGGAAACACCATATATTTT.